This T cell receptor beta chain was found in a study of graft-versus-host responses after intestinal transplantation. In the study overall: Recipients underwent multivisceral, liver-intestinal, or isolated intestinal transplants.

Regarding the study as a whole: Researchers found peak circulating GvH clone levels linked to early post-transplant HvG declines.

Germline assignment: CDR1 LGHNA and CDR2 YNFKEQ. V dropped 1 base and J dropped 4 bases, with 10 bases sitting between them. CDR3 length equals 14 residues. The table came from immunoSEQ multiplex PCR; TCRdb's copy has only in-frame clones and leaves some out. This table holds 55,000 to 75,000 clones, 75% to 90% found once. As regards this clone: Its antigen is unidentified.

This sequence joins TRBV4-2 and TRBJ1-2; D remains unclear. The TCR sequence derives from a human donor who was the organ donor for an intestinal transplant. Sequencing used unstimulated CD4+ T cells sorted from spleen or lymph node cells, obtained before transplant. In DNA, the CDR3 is TGTGCCAGCAGCCAAGGAACATCCTCCTATGGCTACACCTTC. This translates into CASSQGTSSYGYTF.